Following are 14 T cell receptor beta chains from one sample sequenced in a study of T cells after yellow fever vaccination. TCRdb ran MiXCR on the 5' RACE reads and lists one entry per CDR3 protein. The sample comprises 250,000 to 300,000 distinct CDR3 sequences, about 5.2% of which are singletons, and 2.5% to 4% rests with the top ten. Sample: CD4+ T cells sorted from PBMCs, taken on the day of the yellow fever booster vaccination. These receptors came from a man between 18 and 29 years old who received the YFV17D yellow fever vaccine.

The table lists this clonotype with many counts. The genes are TRBV5-4 and TRBJ2-5, with TRBD2 matching over 9 bases. The length of the CDR3 is 15 residues. With 4 bases clipped from V and 6 bases from J, the junction kept 10 bases outside the gene matches. Germline-derived CDR1 and CDR2 are SGHNT and YYREEE (reference sequence). The CDR3 loop is CASSPLGGGAKTQYF. DNA for the CDR3: TGTGCCAGCAGCCCCCTGGGCGGGGGGGCGAAGACCCAGTACTTC.

The chain combines TRBV12-3 or TRBV12-4 with TRBJ1-5, with TRBD1 as a possible D gene (6 bases). The CDR3 totals 17 residues. Trimming took 6 bases from V and 4 from J, leaving 22 bases between them. The CDR3 sequence is CASSSGALTNPNQPQHF. The CDR3 DNA reads TGTGCCAGCAGCTCGGGGGCTTTAACAAATCCGAATCAGCCCCAGCATTTT.

CDR3: CASSEQGAPQHF. Here the CDR3 DNA reads TGTGCCAGCAGTGAACAGGGGGCGCCCCAGCATTTT. The chain has TRBV2 and TRBJ1-5; 8 bases match TRBD1. This CDR3 comprises 12 residues. Germline V lookup: CDR1 SNHLY, CDR2 FYNNEI. J was trimmed by 9 bases and V by 2 bases; bases with no gene match: 0.

At least ten counts were recorded for this clonotype. V and J are TRBV7-9 and TRBJ2-5; TRBD1 aligns across 11 bases. Per germline, CDR1 SEHNR and CDR2 FQNEAQ (reference sequence). The CDR3 length is 14 residues. V lost 5 bases and J lost 5; bases outside the gene matches: 4. DNA for the CDR3: TGTGCCAGCAGCCGGGACAGGGGGACGGAGACCCAGTACTTC. It translates to CASSRDRGTETQYF.

This clonotype was seen a few times. The genes are TRBV4-1 and TRBJ1-2; TRBD1 aligns across 8 bases. The V segment lost 5 bases and the J segment 0 bases; nucleotides outside the gene matches: 5. Per germline, CDR1 MGHRA and CDR2 YSYEKL. This CDR3 spans 15 amino acids. The CDR3 reads CASSKGTGTNYGYTF. The CDR3 bases are TGCGCCAGCAGCAAGGGGACAGGTACTAACTATGGCTACACCTTC.

There are a few counts of this clonotype. The V call is TRBV7-9, the J call TRBJ1-1; D not certain. The V gene lost 1 base and the J gene lost 3 bases, with 18 bases spanning the gap. The V gene's germline CDR1 is SEHNR and CDR2 FQNEAQ (reference sequence). CDR3 length: 17 amino acids. CDR3 in DNA: TGTGCCAGCAGCTTAGGGAGGCTCAGGACGGCGGACACTGAAGCTTTCTTT. Its protein is CASSLGRLRTADTEAFF.

The chain combines TRBV2 with TRBJ1-2; 9 bases are a match to TRBD1. This CDR3 is built from 14 residues. The V segment lost 2 bases and the J segment 6 bases; nucleotides outside the gene matches: 4. The germline CDR1 and CDR2 sequences are SNHLY and FYNNEI. DNA of the CDR3: TGTGCCAGCAGTGAAACAGGGGGCGTTAATGGCTACACCTTC. As protein: CASSETGGVNGYTF.

The table lists this clonotype with a few counts. This rearrangement joins TRBV6-1 to TRBJ2-7; TRBD1 matches at 8 bases. Per germline, CDR1 MNHNS and CDR2 SASEGT. V was clipped by 7 bases and J by 3 bases; unmatched bases: 8. CDR3 length: 14 amino acids. The CDR3 nucleotides read TGTGCCAGCACTCATAGCGACAGGGGCTACGAGCAGTACGTC. This translates into CASTHSDRGYEQYV.

This clonotype was counted ten times or more. The CDR3 sequence: CAISPSPTDTQYF. The CDR3 nucleotides are TGTGCCATCAGCCCATCTCCCACAGATACGCAGTATTTT. The chain joins TRBV10-3 to TRBJ2-3; D gene unclear. Germline V gene data show CDR1 as ENHRY and CDR2 as SYGVKD. V was cut by 6 bases and J by 2 bases, with 9 bases left in between. The CDR3 is 13 amino acids.

This clonotype was counted a few times. The DNA of the CDR3 is TGCGCCAGCAGCTTCTCCCGGCCAGGGCTCACTGAAGCTTTCTTT. It codes for CASSFSRPGLTEAFF. V gene TRBV5-1 combines with J gene TRBJ1-1, with a tentative D call TRBD1 (5 bases). V shed 2 bases and J shed 4 bases, with 15 bases lying between them. Germline values: CDR1 SGHRS, CDR2 YFSETQ. CDR3 size: 15 residues.

This clonotype was detected ten times or more. Here the CDR3 reads CATSRDGQAGGNTIYF. The CDR3 DNA sequence: TGTGCCACCAGCAGAGATGGTCAGGCTGGGGGAAACACCATATATTTT. The chain employs TRBV15 and TRBJ1-3, with D uncertain. The CDR3 runs 16 residues. Trimming left V 0 bases short and J 4 bases short, with 13 bases between. The germline CDR1 and CDR2 sequences are LNHNV and YYDKDF (reference sequence).

This clonotype was counted many times. The V gene is TRBV3-1, the J gene TRBJ2-7; 11 positions match TRBD2. V shed 3 bases, J shed 2 bases, and the junction held 6 bases outside the gene matches. The length of the CDR3 is 16 residues. CDR1 and CDR2 (germline): LGHDT, YNNKEL (reference sequence). In nucleotides, the CDR3 is TGTGCCAGCAGCCATCCCACTAGCGGGGGAGCCTACGAGCAGTACTTC. Its protein is CASSHPTSGGAYEQYF.

This clonotype was detected only a few times. The chain employs TRBV11-2 and TRBJ2-3; 11 bases are shared with TRBD2. V lost 5 bases, J lost 2 bases, and 6 bases stayed unmatched. Per germline, CDR1 SGHAT and CDR2 FQNNGV. CDR3 length equals 16 residues. This CDR3 is CASSRLAGGLTDTQYF. The DNA for the CDR3 is TGTGCCAGCAGCAGATTAGCGGGGGGGCTCACAGATACGCAGTATTTT.

This clonotype has a count of ten or more. The chain links TRBV29-1 to TRBJ2-2; D ambiguous. This CDR3 spans 11 amino acids. Germline CDR1 reads SQVTM; CDR2 reads ANQGSEA. V was trimmed by 7 bases and J by 3 bases, leaving 6 bases between them. The CDR3 protein is CSGQDTGELFF. The CDR3 region has the DNA TGCAGCGGGCAGGACACCGGGGAGCTGTTTTTT.